This T cell receptor (beta chain) was sequenced during a study of neurological immune-mediated disorders. Findings and limits, study-wide: When the repertoires were grouped phylogenetically, those of 18 of the 34 multiple sclerosis patients came together in a single cluster of related CDR3 sequences, which points to a possible repertoire-level signature.

This clonotype was found many times. What it binds is unknown. One entry per CDR3 protein results from TCRdb running MiXCR on the 5' RACE reads. The table includes about 66,000 distinct CDR3 sequences, around 3.1% detected once. From germline, CDR1 is SGHRS and CDR2 YFSETQ. The junction had 9 bases not matched to a gene; V was cut back by 4 bases and J by 4 bases. This CDR3 region has 15 residues. This TCR was sampled from a man aged 40-49 years with multiple sclerosis. The specimen was PBMCs. The rearrangement joins TRBV5-1 to TRBJ1-1, with 8 bases matching TRBD1. CDR3 nucleotides: TGCGCCAGCAGCCTCCGGACAGGGAGGGGCACTGAAGCTTTCTTT. Amino acid sequence: CASSLRTGRGTEAFF. Based on the CDR3 plus reference TRBV5-1 and TRBJ1-1, the full variable domain is KAGVTQTPRYLIKTRGQQVTLSCSPISGHRSVSWYQQTPGQGLQFLFEYFSETQRNKGNFPGRFSGRQFSNSRSEMNVSTLELGDSALYLCASSLRTGRGTEAFFGQGTRLTVV.